This is a list of T cell receptor beta chains from one sample in a study of CD8+ T cells in alopecia areata. TCRdb's table, derived via immunoSEQ multiplex PCR, lists solely in-frame clones and lacks some. The sample yields roughly 210,000 clones, around two fifths seen once. The sample was CD4+ T cells sorted from blood, taken at approximately week 36, from a patient treated with tofacitinib. These receptors all stem from a human donor with alopecia areata. Each CDR3 is given with its conserved first and last residue. The order of the fields is J gene, V gene, CDR3 length, clone size, D gene, CDR3 DNA, CDR3 protein. A D gene is named only where the DNA matches it firmly. A clone size is listed for some rows: how often the clone was seen (once, few, many), or a class if it is expanded.

TRBJ2-3 TRBV29-1 11 NA NA TGCAGCGTTGTCTGGACAGATACGCAGTATTTT CSVVWTDTQYF
TRBJ1-1 TRBV7-9 14 once NA TGTGCCAGCAGCGTTACCGGGGCGAACACTGAAGCTTTCTTT CASSVTGANTEAFF
TRBJ2-2 TRBV4-2 13 NA NA TGTGCCAGCAGCCAAGATCTAACCGGGGAGCTGTTTTTT CASSQDLTGELFF
TRBJ1-2 TRBV7-9 13 NA NA TGTGCCAGCAGCCCCAGGGGCGGAGGAGGCTACACCTTC CASSPRGGGGYTF
TRBJ2-5 TRBV30 15 few TRBD2 TGTGCCTGGACCCGACGCGGGAGCAGACAAGAGACCCAGTACTTC CAWTRRGSRQETQYF
TRBJ2-5 TRBV28 14 NA TRBD2 TGTGCCACCGAATGGGGGAGGGGCCAAGAGACCCAGTACTTC CATEWGRGQETQYF
TRBJ1-1 TRBV29-1 14 few NA TGCAGCGTCGGATGGACGGGGGTGAACACTGAAGCTTTCTTT CSVGWTGVNTEAFF
TRBJ1-5 TRBV2 12 NA NA TGTGCCAGCAGTGAACCCGCACACCCCCAGCATTTT CASSEPAHPQHF
TRBJ2-3 TRBV7-2 14 NA TRBD2 TGTGCCAGCAGCTTAGTGCTAGCGGGAGGTACGCAGTATTTT CASSLVLAGGTQYF
TRBJ1-5 TRBV2 14 once NA TGTGCCAGCAGTGACGTCGCAGCCTTCGGGCCCCAGCATTTT CASSDVAAFGPQHF
TRBJ2-1 TRBV23-1 15 NA TRBD1 TGCGCCAGCAGTCAAGCGGACAGGGGCTACAATGAGCAGTTCTTC CASSQADRGYNEQFF
TRBJ2-1 TRBV30 15 NA NA TGTGCCTGGAGTTGGAGTGGGCTGGGAGGCGATGAGCAGTTCTTC CAWSWSGLGGDEQFF
TRBJ1-5 TRBV2 14 NA NA TGTGCCAGCAGTGATTGGCAGGCGAATCAGCCCCAGCATTTT CASSDWQANQPQHF
TRBJ1-2 TRBV29-1 12 NA NA TGCAGCGTTGATGTAGGGGAACAAGGCTACACCTTC CSVDVGEQGYTF
TRBJ2-5 TRBV29-1 12 NA NA TGCAGCGTTGAAGGGGGCGAGGAGACCCAGTACTTC CSVEGGEETQYF
TRBJ2-3 TRBV5-1 14 NA NA TGCGCCAGCAGCTGGGGACAAGTCTTGGATACGCAGTATTTT CASSWGQVLDTQYF
TRBJ2-3 TRBV5-1 12 NA NA TGCGCCAGCAGCTTGGGTTCAGATACGCAGTATTTT CASSLGSDTQYF
TRBJ1-2 TRBV5-1 14 NA NA TGCGCCAGCAGCGATCCCGGGACGGGATATGGCTACACCTTC CASSDPGTGYGYTF
TRBJ1-4 TRBV21-1 17 few NA TGTGCCAGCAGAAGAGGCGACTACCCGGCGAGAAATGAAAAACTGTTTTTT CASRRGDYPARNEKLFF
TRBJ1-2 TRBV30 16 NA TRBD1 TGTGCCTGGAGTGTATCCGGGACAGGGTCTTACTATGGCTACACCTTC CAWSVSGTGSYYGYTF
TRBJ2-5 TRBV30 18 NA TRBD2 TGTGCCTGGACAGGTAGCGGGGCGGAGATTGGGGGCCAAGAGACCCAGTACTTC CAWTGSGAEIGGQETQYF
TRBJ1-1 TRBV29-1 14 few TRBD1 TGCAGCTCAAAAGAGGGGACAGGGAACACTGAAGCTTTCTTT CSSKEGTGNTEAFF
TRBJ1-4 TRBV5-1 16 NA TRBD1 TGCGCCAGCAGCCCCGGACAGGGTGCAACTAATGAAAAACTGTTTTTT CASSPGQGATNEKLFF
TRBJ2-5 TRBV7-8 13 few NA TGTGCCAGCAGCCCCATCTTAGGAGAGACCCAGTACTTC CASSPILGETQYF
TRBJ2-1 TRBV7-2 16 few TRBD1 TGTGCCAGCAGATTACTAACAGGGGACTCCTACAATGAGCAGTTCTTC CASRLLTGDSYNEQFF
TRBJ2-6 TRBV19 16 few NA TGTGCCAGTATCCTGGTGGGGGACTCTGGGGCCAACGTCCTGACTTTC CASILVGDSGANVLTF